This T cell receptor (beta chain) was obtained from a study of cytomegalovirus exposure and HLA in healthy donors. Whole-study results and caveats: When analyzed later, the rates of TCR association showed variation by HLA locus, with DRB1 the most and HLA-C the fewest.

The PCR used 60 Vbeta and 13 Jbeta primers. The repertoire was sequenced with immunoSEQ multiplex PCR; TCRdb's copy has only in-frame clones and lacks some. The listing records approximately 79,000 clones. All the people who gave samples were healthy bone marrow donors. The trim removed 5 bases at V and 8 bases at J, leaving 3 bases unmatched. Per the germline V gene, CDR1 is MGHDK and CDR2 is SYGVNS. This CDR3 has 12 amino acids. About this clone itself: Its antigen is as yet unknown.

The sequence was collected from a man aged 40-50 years in good health and CMV-seronegative. Material: PBMCs. The J gene is TRBJ1-2, the V gene TRBV25-1; 9 positions agree with TRBD1. Written as DNA, the CDR3 is TGTGCCAGCAGTCGAACAGGGGGCGGCTACACCTTC. Its translation is CASSRTGGGYTF.